This T cell receptor beta chain was retrieved from a study of identical twins. Looked up from germline, CDR1 is MNHNS and CDR2 is SASEGT. This CDR3 region has 15 residues. The J segment lost 5 bases and the V segment lost 7 bases, leaving 11 bases of the junction unmatched. TCRdb called the 5' RACE reads again in MiXCR, with one record for every CDR3 protein. There are 450,000 to 650,000 distinct CDR3 sequences in the sample; roughly 15% occur only once, and around 0.4% lies in the top ten. A further study also used this sample, focusing on yellow fever vaccine responses in identical twins.

The rearrangement joins TRBV6-1 to TRBJ2-7; 10 nucleotides align to TRBD1. Source material: CD4+ T cells sorted from blood. The sequence derives from a woman younger than 35 in good health. The CDR3 nucleotides are TGTGCCAGCAAAACAGCCGGGACAGGGGCCCACGAGCAGTACTTC. Translated, it gives CASKTAGTGAHEQYF.